The 7 T cell receptor beta chains in this list originate from one sample, sequenced in a study of T cell clonality in common variable immunodeficiency. Study conclusions and caveats: Common variable immunodeficiency TCR beta sequences reportedly had fewer deletions and N-nucleotide insertions.

Clones were read by immunoSEQ multiplex PCR, and TCRdb kept only the in-frame ones, dropping some. The sample shows 25,000 or so clones, none of them appearing just once. Antigens for these TCRs are unknown. Sequencing used peripheral blood mononuclear cells. These receptors were taken from a human donor with common variable immunodeficiency.

This clone appeared many times. Coverage ceases 3 residues before the CDR3 finishes, and the germline J gene fills in the end. The V and J genes are TRBV20-1 and TRBJ2-1; weak D call: TRBD2 (6 bases). The CDR3 spans 15 residues. Germline values: CDR1 DFQATT, CDR2 SNEGSKA (reference sequence). Trimming cost V 1 base and J 6 bases, with 16 bases left between them. CDR3 DNA, as far as it was read: TGCAGTGCTAGAGTATTCGGGCGGGAATTCAATGAG. Translating gives CSARVFGREFNE. The whole CDR3 sequence is CSARVFGREFNEQFF.

Ten or more counts support this clone. The CDR3 end falls 3 residues outside the read, so it is completed with the germline J gene. The chain recombines TRBV20-1 with TRBJ2-1, with 7 bases matching TRBD2. The J segment lost 7 bases and the V segment lost 1 base, leaving 4 bases of the junction unmatched. Germline loops: CDR1 DFQATT, CDR2 SNEGSKA (reference sequence). The CDR3 consists of 13 residues. The part of the CDR3 DNA that was read is TGCAGTGCTAGAGGGGGGGGGAGGAATGAG. Translated, it gives CSARGGGRNE. The full-length CDR3 reads as CSARGGGRNEQFF.

This clone has a count of ten or more. From the germline J gene comes the end of the CDR3, since the read stops 3 residues before it. The chain carries TRBV20-1 and TRBJ1-1; D is undetermined. CDR1 and CDR2 from the germline V gene are DFQATT and SNEGSKA (reference sequence). Trimming took 3 bases from V and 2 from J, leaving 10 bases between them. This CDR3 has 13 residues. The CDR3 here is CSASGPANTEAFF. CDR3 DNA, as far as it was read: TGCAGTGCTAGTGGGCCAGCCAACACTGAA.

This clone occurred many times. The read comes to an end 3 residues before the CDR3 does, leaving the germline J gene to fill in the end. The V gene is TRBV7-2, the J gene TRBJ2-3; tentative D call: TRBD1 (6 bases). Trimming shortened V by 1 base and J by 6 bases, and 11 bases separated the two germline ends. Germline CDR1 is SGHTA and CDR2 is FQGNSA. The CDR3 is made up of 14 amino acids. The sequenced part of the CDR3 DNA is TGTGCCAGCAGCTTAGGTGGGGGCGGGGATACG. The encoded protein is CASSLGGGGDT. The full CDR3 protein is CASSLGGGGDTQYF. Complete variable domain (other parts from reference TRBV7-2 and TRBJ2-3): GAGVSQSPSNKVTEKGKDVELRCDPISGHTALYWYRQSLGQGLEFLIYFQGNSAPDKSGLPSDRFSAERTGGSVSTLTIQRTQQEDSAVYLCASSLGGGGDTQYFGPGTRLTVL.

This clone was picked up many times. Coverage ceases 3 residues before the CDR3 finishes, and the germline J gene fills in the end. The J gene is TRBJ1-2, the V gene TRBV2; weak D call: TRBD1 (6 bases). V dropped 7 bases and J dropped 4 bases, with 13 bases sitting between them. The CDR3 loop spans 13 amino acids. Germline values: CDR1 SNHLY, CDR2 FYNNEI. The DNA read from the CDR3 is TGTGCCAGCAAGACTCAGGGGACCTATGGC. Amino acids: CASKTQGTYG. The CDR3, in full, reads CASKTQGTYGYTF.

This clone was seen ten or more times. The read falls 3 residues short of the CDR3 end, and the missing part is taken from the germline J gene. The chain has TRBV19 and TRBJ1-5, with 8 positions matching TRBD1. V dropped 0 bases and J dropped 2; count of bases not matched to a gene: 3. CDR1 is LNHDA, CDR2 SQIVND, per germline (reference sequence). The CDR3 has 16 amino acids. The CDR3 region is CASSIESTGGNQPQHF. Partial CDR3 DNA: TGTGCCAGTAGTATAGAGTCGACAGGGGGCAATCAGCCC.

This clone appeared many times. The read halts 3 residues ahead of the CDR3 end, with the missing end drawn from the germline J gene. This chain connects TRBV18 to TRBJ2-3; D unresolved. Germline CDR1 and CDR2: KGHSH and LQKENI. V dropped 5 bases and J dropped 0 bases, with 12 bases sitting between them. This CDR3 is built from 15 residues. CDR3 DNA (partial): TGTGCCAGCTCAAAGCAGGCCTCTAGCACAGATACG. Protein product: CASSKQASSTDT. The whole CDR3 protein is CASSKQASSTDTQYF.